Listed here are 32 T cell receptor beta chains from one sample, sequenced in a study of shared clonotypes between healthy human individuals. The repertoire was sequenced with immunoSEQ multiplex PCR; TCRdb's copy has only in-frame clones and lacks some. The sample shows around 1.9 million clones, 85% to 95% of them seen only once. Naive CD8 cells comprised CD45RO-negative, CCR7-positively selected cells, excluding terminally differentiated effector memory CD45RA+ cells. The sequenced sample was naive CD8+ T cells from PBMCs. The receptors were sampled from a man aged 18 to 30 in good health. Some clones in this sample may be carry-over from other donors' samples.

The chain joins TRBV6-6 to TRBJ2-5; D ambiguous. V shed 0 bases and J shed 1 base, with 9 bases lying between them. Germline CDR1 MNHNY, CDR2 SVGAGI (reference sequence). The CDR3 runs to 15 residues. The CDR3 bases are TGTGCCAGCAGTTACTCTCCCAACCCCCAAGAGACCCAGTACTTC. Its protein is CASSYSPNPQETQYF.

J is TRBJ1-2 and V is TRBV9, with 10 bases aligning to TRBD1. Germline CDR1 reads SGDLS; CDR2 reads YYNGEE. Trimming at V came to 3 bases and at J to 8 bases, leaving 13 bases not matched to a gene. This CDR3 has 16 amino acids. The DNA of the CDR3 is TGTGCCAGCAGCGCCGGACAGGGGGTCGGTTCCTTAGGCTACACCTTC. Protein sequence: CASSAGQGVGSLGYTF.

The chain has TRBV11-2 and TRBJ2-1, with 8 bases that match TRBD2. The CDR3 covers 15 residues. CDR1 SGHAT and CDR2 FQNNGV come from the germline V gene. Germline trimming cut 3 bases from V and 10 bases from J; bases unmatched to any gene: 11. The CDR3 spells CASSFGAGGPGEQFF. The CDR3 nucleotides read TGTGCCAGCAGCTTTGGCGCGGGAGGACCCGGCGAGCAGTTCTTC.

The V gene is TRBV4-1, the J gene TRBJ1-2, with unresolved D. The CDR3 has 15 amino acids. V was cut by 1 base and J by 6 bases, with 15 bases left in between. Germline values: CDR1 MGHRA, CDR2 YSYEKL. CDR3: CASSQGGGPRDGYTF. The CDR3, as DNA: TGCGCCAGCAGCCAAGGTGGCGGGCCCAGAGATGGCTACACCTTC.

This chain uses TRBV19 with TRBJ2-4; 8 nucleotides match TRBD2. Losses at the gene ends were 7 bases for V and 9 bases for J; bases not matched to a gene: 5. The germline gives CDR1 LNHDA, CDR2 SQIVND (reference sequence). There are 12 residues in the CDR3. The CDR3 sequence: CASKAGAGIQYF. CDR3 nucleotide sequence: TGTGCCAGTAAAGCGGGGGCCGGCATTCAGTACTTC.

This chain connects TRBV28 to TRBJ2-3; D gene uncertain. The CDR3 contains 14 residues. V lost 8 bases and J 0 bases, leaving 12 bases between the germline ends. In germline, CDR1 is MDHEN, CDR2 SYDVKM. CDR3 loop: CASSQALSTDTQYF. The CDR3 DNA reads TGTGCCAGCTCCCAGGCGTTGAGCACAGATACGCAGTATTTT.

The genes are TRBV7-9 and TRBJ1-4, with 11 nucleotides matching TRBD1. The trim removed 4 bases at V and 6 bases at J, leaving 7 bases unmatched. This CDR3 is built from 16 residues. Germline V gene lookup returns CDR1 SEHNR and CDR2 FQNEAQ (reference sequence). CDR3 amino acids: CASSYNTGQGDEKLFF. CDR3 nucleotides: TGTGCCAGCAGCTATAATACGGGACAGGGGGATGAAAAACTGTTTTTT.

DNA for the CDR3: TGCGCCAGCAGCCAAAAAACTGAGAACTATGGCTACACCTTC. It specifies CASSQKTENYGYTF. The chain uses TRBV4-1 and TRBJ1-2; no firm D call. V was clipped by 2 bases and J by 2 bases, with 9 bases between them. The CDR3 totals 14 residues. Germline lookup yields CDR1 MGHRA and CDR2 YSYEKL.

The chain uses TRBV15 and TRBJ2-2, with 8 nucleotides matching TRBD1. Germline V gene sequence: CDR1 LNHNV, CDR2 YYDKDF (reference sequence). Losses at the gene ends were 1 base for V and 1 base for J; bases not matched to a gene: 2. CDR3 length: 16 residues. The CDR3 loop reads CATSRVGQGNTGELFF. The CDR3 nucleotides read TGTGCCACCAGCAGAGTCGGACAGGGGAACACCGGGGAGCTGTTTTTT. The full variable domain, in which reference TRBV15 and TRBJ2-2 provide the parts outside the CDR3, is DAMVIQNPRYQVTQFGKPVTLSCSQTLNHNVMYWYQQKSSQAPKLLFHYYDKDFNNEADTPDNFQSRRPNTSFCFLDIRSPGLGDTAMYLCATSRVGQGNTGELFFGEGSRLTVL.

The V and J genes are TRBV6-4 and TRBJ1-1, with TRBD1 as a possible D gene (5 bases). Germline CDR1 and CDR2: MRHNA and SNTAGT. The CDR3 is 13 residues long. Trimming shortened V by 6 bases and J by 4 bases, and 12 bases separated the two germline ends. The CDR3 loop reads CASSLHRFTEAFF. In DNA form, the CDR3 reads TGTGCCAGCAGCCTGCACAGGTTCACTGAAGCTTTCTTT.

The chain recombines TRBV27 with TRBJ2-5; TRBD1 agrees at 8 bases. CDR3 length equals 16 residues. Per the germline V gene, CDR1 is MNHEY and CDR2 is SMNVEV (reference sequence). Losses at the gene ends were 0 bases for V and 2 bases for J; bases not matched to a gene: 5. The CDR3 bases are TGTGCCAGCAGTTTATCCCGGACAGGGACACAAGAGACCCAGTACTTC. Its protein is CASSLSRTGTQETQYF.

The chain combines TRBV6-6 with TRBJ2-7; no firm D call. CDR3 length: 15 residues. V lost 0 bases, J lost 0 bases, and 9 bases lay in between. Germline CDR1 is MNHNY and CDR2 is SVGAGI (reference sequence). This CDR3 reads CASSYSISSSYEQYF. The CDR3 DNA follows: TGTGCCAGCAGTTACTCGATTTCCAGCTCCTACGAGCAGTACTTC.

The chain couples TRBV9 to TRBJ2-3; TRBD2 might be the D (6 bases). With 4 bases removed from V and 1 base from J, the gap between germline ends came to 19 bases. This CDR3 has 17 amino acids. Germline CDR1 SGDLS, CDR2 YYNGEE. This chain's CDR3 is CASSPNSGRRGTDTQYF. The DNA for the CDR3 is TGTGCCAGCAGCCCCAACTCGGGGAGGAGGGGCACAGATACGCAGTATTTT.

The CDR3 bases are TGTGCCAGCAGTCCTAGGGGAGGCTGGGGAAGCGAGACCCAGTACTTC. Protein product: CASSPRGGWGSETQYF. The rearrangement uses TRBV7-3 and TRBJ2-5, with D possibly being TRBD2 (6 bases). The V gene lost 6 bases and the J gene lost 5 bases, with 22 bases spanning the gap. CDR3 length equals 16 residues. CDR1 SGHTA and CDR2 FQGTGA come from the germline V gene.

The rearrangement uses TRBV11-1 and TRBJ1-4; maybe TRBD1 (5 bases). The CDR3 is made up of 17 amino acids. Trimming removed 0 bases from V and 0 bases from J, with 11 bases in between. CDR1 is SGHAT and CDR2 is FQDESV in the germline V gene (reference sequence). The CDR3 DNA reads TGTGCCAGCAGCTTAGCGAGGGGTGGAGCAACTAATGAAAAACTGTTTTTT. Protein: CASSLARGGATNEKLFF.

V and J are TRBV27 and TRBJ2-1; D is perhaps TRBD2 (5 bases). The CDR3 runs to 16 residues. V lost 5 bases, J lost 0 bases, and 14 bases lay in between. The germline gives CDR1 MNHEY, CDR2 SMNVEV (reference sequence). The CDR3 bases are TGTGCCAGCAGTAGGATAGCGCCGAGCTCCTACAATGAGCAGTTCTTC. Translating it yields CASSRIAPSSYNEQFF.

This clone was seen a single time. V usage is TRBV27 and J usage is TRBJ1-5, with 7 bases aligning to TRBD1. After removal of 6 bases from V and 4 bases from J, the junction contained 3 bases not matched to a gene. Germline lookup yields CDR1 MNHEY and CDR2 SMNVEV (reference sequence). This CDR3 region has 13 residues. CDR3 loop: CASRPTGNQPQHF. In DNA, the CDR3 is TGTGCCAGCAGGCCGACAGGGAATCAGCCCCAGCATTTT.

The rearrangement joins TRBV6-5 to TRBJ2-1, with D tentatively TRBD2 (6 bases). The length of the CDR3 is 16 residues. The germline V gene has CDR1 MNHEY and CDR2 SVGAGI. V lost 2 bases to trimming and J lost 0 bases, with 11 bases between them. The CDR3 nucleotides are TGTGCCAGCAGTTACACGGACGGGAGCTCCTACAATGAGCAGTTCTTC. This translates into CASSYTDGSSYNEQFF.

The chain uses TRBV10-3 and TRBJ2-6; the D is unclear. Trimming removed 6 bases at V and 2 bases at J, with 14 bases between. The germline V gene encodes CDR1 ENHRY and CDR2 SYGVKD. The CDR3 covers 16 residues. The CDR3 DNA reads as TGTGCCATCAGGAGCATTAGTGAGCCTGGGGCCAACGTCCTGACTTTC. It translates to CAIRSISEPGANVLTF.

The V gene is TRBV6-5, the J gene TRBJ2-7, with TRBD1 identical over 9 bases. The V gene end was trimmed by 8 bases and the J gene end by 4 bases; junction bases not matched to a gene: 6. This CDR3 is built from 13 residues. CDR1 and CDR2 (germline): MNHEY, SVGAGI. CDR3 loop: CASGPTGGYEQYF. As DNA, the CDR3 is TGTGCCAGCGGCCCGACAGGGGGGTACGAGCAGTACTTC.

This chain uses TRBV7-9 with TRBJ2-2; D call uncertain. The length of the CDR3 is 16 residues. The V gene lost 4 bases and the J gene lost 5 bases, with 17 bases spanning the gap. Germline assignment: CDR1 SEHNR and CDR2 FQNEAQ (reference sequence). In nucleotides, the CDR3 is TGTGCCAGCAGCTCGCCCCTGGGTGGGTTGACCGGGGAGCTGTTTTTT. It encodes CASSSPLGGLTGELFF.

This chain links TRBV19 with TRBJ2-2; 8 bases line up with TRBD2. Germline assignment: CDR1 LNHDA and CDR2 SQIVND (reference sequence). With 6 bases clipped from V and 1 base from J, the junction kept 10 bases outside the gene matches. The CDR3 is made up of 17 amino acids. CDR3 in amino acids: CASSPAGTRENTGELFF. The CDR3 DNA sequence: TGTGCCAGTAGCCCTGCCGGGACTAGAGAGAACACCGGGGAGCTGTTTTTT. The complete variable domain, with remaining parts taken from reference TRBV19 and TRBJ2-2, reads DGGITQSPKYLFRKEGQNVTLSCEQNLNHDAMYWYRQDPGQGLRLIYYSQIVNDFQKGDIAEGYSVSREKKESFPLTVTSAQKNPTAFYLCASSPAGTRENTGELFFGEGSRLTVL.

The J gene is TRBJ2-7, the V gene TRBV5-1; unclear D gene. The CDR3 has 17 amino acids. V lost 0 bases to trimming and J lost 2 bases, with 18 bases between them. Germline-derived CDR1 and CDR2 are SGHRS and YFSETQ. Written as DNA, the CDR3 is TGCGCCAGCAGCTTGGCCGCGCACACCGGGTCCACCTACGAGCAGTACTTC. It is translated as CASSLAAHTGSTYEQYF.

This chain uses TRBV7-9 with TRBJ2-7; weak D call: TRBD2 (6 bases). V gave up 3 bases and J gave up 5 bases, with 14 bases separating them. CDR1 and CDR2 (germline): SEHNR, FQNEAQ (reference sequence). The length of the CDR3 is 14 residues. The DNA of the CDR3 is TGTGCCAGCAGCTTTCAACTAGCACCCAACGAGCAGTACTTC. Amino acids: CASSFQLAPNEQYF.

The chain links TRBV7-2 to TRBJ2-1; TRBD1 might be the D (5 bases). V lost 5 bases and J lost 14, with 13 bases in between. The CDR3 loop spans 11 amino acids. The germline CDR1 and CDR2 sequences are SGHTA and FQGNSA. CDR3 sequence reads: CASSVSGIKFF. CDR3 DNA sequence: TGTGCCAGCAGCGTCTCAGGGATAAAGTTCTTC.

This sequence joins TRBV5-1 and TRBJ2-5; maybe TRBD1 (7 bases). CDR1 and CDR2 (germline): SGHRS, YFSETQ. This CDR3 comprises 13 residues. V dropped 4 bases and J dropped 5 bases, with 12 bases sitting between them. CDR3 sequence reads: CASSEPGGETQYF. As DNA, the CDR3 is TGCGCCAGCAGCGAACCAGGGGGGGAGACCCAGTACTTC. Full variable domain (outside the CDR3, taken from reference TRBV5-1 and TRBJ2-5): KAGVTQTPRYLIKTRGQQVTLSCSPISGHRSVSWYQQTPGQGLQFLFEYFSETQRNKGNFPGRFSGRQFSNSRSEMNVSTLELGDSALYLCASSEPGGETQYFGPGTRLLVL.

The chain combines TRBV7-8 with TRBJ1-4; a weak D match, TRBD1 (5 bases). The germline CDR1 and CDR2 sequences are SGHVS and FQNEAQ. With 5 bases removed from V and 5 bases from J, the gap between germline ends came to 18 bases. The CDR3 sequence is 16 residues long. The CDR3 is CASSERSGARNEKLFF. The CDR3, as DNA: TGTGCCAGCAGCGAGCGTTCCGGGGCGCGAAATGAAAAACTGTTTTTT.

In regard to this clone: The same CDR3 also results from other DNA sequences found in this sample. The chain employs TRBV11-2 and TRBJ2-3; D unclear. CDR3 size: 13 residues. The V end was cut by 2 bases, the J end by 2 bases, with 5 bases between. Germline lookup yields CDR1 SGHAT and CDR2 FQNNGV. CDR3 nucleotide sequence: TGTGCCAGCAGCTTACAGTCCACAGATACGCAGTATTTT. Amino acids: CASSLQSTDTQYF.

The gene calls are TRBV27 and TRBJ2-7, with D uncertain. V shed 0 bases and J shed 2 bases, with 14 bases lying between them. The CDR3 is made up of 16 amino acids. Germline V gives CDR1 MNHEY, CDR2 SMNVEV (reference sequence). The CDR3 DNA is TGTGCCAGCAGTTTATCGGCCCTTCCGAGTCCCTACGAGCAGTACTTC. This encodes CASSLSALPSPYEQYF.

The V call is TRBV6-5, the J call TRBJ2-1; 7 positions agree with TRBD2. J gave up 9 bases and V 7 bases, and 15 bases lay outside the gene matches. This CDR3 is built from 15 residues. Germline CDR1 MNHEY, CDR2 SVGAGI. The CDR3 nucleotides are TGTGCCAGCACCCTAAACTGGATTCCGGGGGGTGAGCAGTTCTTC. Amino acid sequence: CASTLNWIPGGEQFF.

This chain uses TRBV6-5 with TRBJ1-1; D remains unclear. This CDR3 has 15 residues. The V and J ends lost 0 bases and 0 bases respectively, with 8 bases between them. Per the germline V gene, CDR1 is MNHEY and CDR2 is SVGAGI. The CDR3 sequence: CASSYSITMNTEAFF. The CDR3 coding sequence is TGTGCCAGCAGTTACTCGATAACCATGAACACTGAAGCTTTCTTT.

The rearrangement links TRBV27 to TRBJ2-7; no clear D. V lost 4 bases and J 4 bases, leaving 14 bases between the germline ends. Germline CDR1 reads MNHEY; CDR2 reads SMNVEV (reference sequence). The CDR3 length is 14 residues. The CDR3 sequence: CASSYSSPRYEQYF. The CDR3 bases are TGTGCCAGCAGTTACAGTAGCCCCCGTTACGAGCAGTACTTC.